A selection of T cell receptor beta chains follows, all from one sample in a study of response to subunit inactivated influenza vaccine. TCRdb analysed the RT-PCR reads with MiXCR anew, one entry per CDR3 protein. The sample carries approximately 250,000 distinct CDR3 sequences, 10% to 15% recorded once. The sample consisted of non-naive T cells sorted from PBMCs, taken 14 to 15 days before vaccination. The receptors originated from a man aged 45-60 years who received an inactivated influenza vaccine. CDR3s leave out the opening cysteine and the closing phenylalanine or tryptophan. The D gene is left open where the match is weak. Size is stated for part of the rows, as once, few or many counts, or as a class when the clone is expanded.

d_gene,j_gene,abundance,v_gene,CDR3aa
NA,TRBJ1-2,many,TRBV12-3/TRBV12-4,ASSLKGSNYGYT
NA,TRBJ2-7,NA,TRBV27,ASSLSSGYHEQY
NA,TRBJ2-1,few,TRBV7-9,ASSSMTGTRANEQF
TRBD1,TRBJ2-7,NA,TRBV7-9,ASSLDSGRRGLYEQY
NA,TRBJ1-6,few,TRBV21-1,ASSKVGGQGSPLH
NA,TRBJ2-7,many,TRBV9,ASSAGGFEVFEQY
NA,TRBJ1-3,NA,TRBV7-2,ASSPGVGVVGY
TRBD1,TRBJ1-2,few,TRBV5-6,ASSTLTGGDYGYT
NA,TRBJ2-5,NA,TRBV4-3,ASSQVGVETQY
TRBD1,TRBJ2-2,NA,TRBV10-3,ATVQTTGETGELF
NA,TRBJ2-7,NA,TRBV7-2,ASSLGLRDEQY
NA,TRBJ2-3,many,TRBV7-9,ASSLAGGSHTDTQY
NA,TRBJ1-4,NA,TRBV6-1,ASSPRVREKLF
TRBD1,TRBJ2-7,NA,TRBV12-3/TRBV12-4,ASSMNRGYEQY
NA,TRBJ2-5,few,TRBV4-3,ASSQYLLQETQY
NA,TRBJ2-7,NA,TRBV10-3,AISAEGVQY
NA,TRBJ2-5,many,TRBV29-1,SVDFRGETQY
NA,TRBJ2-5,many,TRBV29-1,SVGGGTGRGSETQY
TRBD1,TRBJ1-2,many,TRBV5-1,ASSQKGQDENSYT
NA,TRBJ1-1,few,TRBV3-1,ASSQGGRALAEAF
NA,TRBJ2-5,NA,TRBV3-1,ASSQGVETQY
TRBD1,TRBJ2-7,many,TRBV15,ATSRTGTSYEQY
TRBD2,TRBJ2-7,few,TRBV12-3/TRBV12-4,ASSFGTSFYEQY
TRBD2,TRBJ2-2,NA,TRBV12-3/TRBV12-4,ASISGGLNRAGELF
TRBD1,TRBJ2-7,few,TRBV12-3/TRBV12-4,ASSLADWTGAYGQY
NA,TRBJ2-7,few,TRBV24-1,ATSDKAGTARQY
NA,TRBJ2-2,many,TRBV20-1,SARDWTNTGELF
NA,TRBJ1-5,NA,TRBV20-1,SAPTGYSNQPQH
TRBD2,TRBJ2-5,NA,TRBV28,ASSLSGRRETQY
NA,TRBJ2-7,few,TRBV10-3,AISEKVSYEQY
NA,TRBJ2-2,many,TRBV10-3,AISRFGDTNTGELF
NA,TRBJ1-5,NA,TRBV6-2/TRBV6-3,ASSSSGDQPQH
NA,TRBJ2-3,NA,TRBV28,ASSRVGGESDTQY
NA,TRBJ2-2,NA,TRBV4-3,ASSRAMGYTGELF
NA,TRBJ2-7,NA,TRBV27,ASRPSLWQPYEQY
NA,TRBJ2-2,few,TRBV7-9,ASRGWLNTGELF
NA,TRBJ1-5,few,TRBV28,ASRPGDYSNQPQH
NA,TRBJ1-2,many,TRBV7-9,ASSSTENYGYT
NA,TRBJ2-1,NA,TRBV6-5,ASSYSKNSYNEQF
NA,TRBJ2-5,many,TRBV12-3/TRBV12-4,ASRFVGGETQY
NA,TRBJ2-1,NA,TRBV12-3/TRBV12-4,ASSPGGGYNEQF
NA,TRBJ1-5,few,TRBV30,AWSVGNNQPQH
TRBD1,TRBJ2-7,few,TRBV3-1,ASSPPQGQGAGEQY
TRBD2,TRBJ2-5,NA,TRBV11-1,ASSPGGRSGRAGETQY
NA,TRBJ2-2,few,TRBV15,ATSRDVRAGELF
NA,TRBJ1-3,many,TRBV15,ATSRDFQGTGNTIY
NA,TRBJ1-1,few,TRBV20-1,SASPKNTEAF
NA,TRBJ2-5,few,TRBV7-8,ASSILRDIQETQY
NA,TRBJ2-2,many,TRBV28,ASSLRGQNTGELF
TRBD1,TRBJ2-7,many,TRBV29-1,SALGRDRAIHEQY
TRBD1,TRBJ2-2,many,TRBV5-1,ASSYRSPGQGSTGELF
NA,TRBJ2-1,few,TRBV20-1,SASPIYNEQF